The clone carrying this T cell receptor (beta chain) came up many times. Its antigen is still unknown. The CDR3 totals 13 residues. Trimming pared 6 bases from V and 1 base from J, leaving 9 bases between. These data originate in a study of CD8 T cells in ankylosing spondylitis. General study points: Clones tied to disease were said to be significantly enriched in matched ankylosing spondylitis synovial fluid. Both synovial fluid and blood in reactive arthritis had previously been reported to carry some motif variants.

In making TCR beta libraries, quantitative 5'-RACE with molecular barcodes was used. TCRdb reanalysed the 5' RACE reads using MiXCR and keeps one entry per CDR3 protein. The table lists about 130,000 distinct CDR3 sequences, roughly 8.8% of them singletons. This TCR came from a male donor with ankylosing spondylitis or in good health (not recorded which). The chain links TRBV12-3 or TRBV12-4 to TRBJ2-5; D is ambiguous. The sequenced sample was blood, either unsorted or a sorted T cell fraction (not recorded which). The CDR3 region has the DNA TGTGCCAGCAGCACAGAGACCCAAGAGACCCAGTACTTC. Amino acid sequence: CASSTETQETQYF.